These 17 T cell receptor beta chains came from one sample sequenced in a study of shared clonotypes between healthy human individuals. CD45RO-negative, CCR7-selected cells formed the naive CD8 fraction, which excluded terminally differentiated effector memory CD45RA+ cells. Only in-frame clones appear in the TCRdb table, and some are missing; sequencing was by immunoSEQ multiplex PCR. This sample has approximately 2,000,000 clones; 93% occur once, and the top ten carry more than 1.5%. The sequenced sample consisted of naive CD8+ T cells from PBMCs. These receptors all come from a man younger than 35 in good health. Some clones in this sample may be carry-over from other donors' samples.

This clone was observed once. V gene TRBV7-2 combines with J gene TRBJ1-1; 10 positions agree with TRBD1. This CDR3 is built from 14 residues. In germline, CDR1 is SGHTA, CDR2 FQGNSA. V lost 3 bases and J lost 4; bases outside the gene matches: 2. The DNA of the CDR3 is TGTGCCAGCAGCTTGACAGGGGGCTTCACTGAAGCTTTCTTT. Translated: CASSLTGGFTEAFF.

This chain joins TRBV7-9 and TRBJ2-1; TRBD1 agrees at 9 bases. This CDR3 has 16 amino acids. Germline CDR1 SEHNR, CDR2 FQNEAQ (reference sequence). The trim removed 5 bases at V and 7 bases at J, leaving 12 bases unmatched. The CDR3 DNA sequence: TGTGCCAGCAGCCAAACCGGGACAGGGATCTGGAATGAGCAGTTCTTC. This translates into CASSQTGTGIWNEQFF.

This clone occurred once. The chain uses TRBV11-1 and TRBJ2-1; tentative D call: TRBD2 (5 bases). The CDR3 covers 16 residues. Trimming shortened V by 1 base and J by 11 bases, and 21 bases separated the two germline ends. Looked up from germline, CDR1 is SGHAT and CDR2 is FQDESV (reference sequence). This CDR3 reads CASSLGTGVYNDKQFF. The CDR3 nucleotides are TGTGCCAGCAGCTTAGGGACCGGGGTCTACAATGATAAGCAGTTCTTC.

This chain connects TRBV7-2 to TRBJ1-2; TRBD1 agrees at 12 bases. The germline V gene encodes CDR1 SGHTA and CDR2 FQGNSA. V lost 4 bases and J lost 5; bases outside the gene matches: 8. The CDR3 runs to 16 residues. The CDR3 sequence is CASSSPGTGGVYGYTF. CDR3 in DNA: TGTGCCAGCAGCTCCCCCGGGACAGGGGGCGTATATGGCTACACCTTC.

In DNA, the CDR3 is TGTGCCAGCAGCTTGGGACTAGGGTTTGGCTCCTACAATGAGCAGTTCTTC. It is translated as CASSLGLGFGSYNEQFF. The V call is TRBV5-4, the J call TRBJ2-1; D is possibly TRBD2 (6 bases). Germline assignment: CDR1 SGHNT and CDR2 YYREEE (reference sequence). The CDR3 spans 17 residues. V lost 0 bases to trimming and J lost 0 bases, with 13 bases between them.

V gene TRBV14 combines with J gene TRBJ2-3; D might be TRBD1 (6 bases). The length of the CDR3 is 12 residues. Looked up from germline, CDR1 is SGHDN and CDR2 is FVKESK. Trimming took 5 bases from V and 10 from J, leaving 13 bases between them. Here the CDR3 DNA reads TGTGCCAGCAGCATACAGGGATTGGCGCAGTATTTT. Translation: CASSIQGLAQYF.

The V and J genes are TRBV4-3 and TRBJ2-7; D not certain. CDR3 size: 14 residues. Germline V gene lookup returns CDR1 LGHNA and CDR2 YSLEER. V lost 1 base to trimming and J lost 5 bases, with 12 bases between them. CDR3 bases: TGCGCCAGCAGCCAAGGGACGAGTTTCGACGAGCAGTACTTC. Its protein product is CASSQGTSFDEQYF.

This clone was counted a single time. The chain recombines TRBV11-2 with TRBJ2-7, with no clear D. Trimming took off 2 bases at V and 6 bases at J, with 14 bases between the two ends. CDR1 SGHAT and CDR2 FQNNGV come from the germline V gene. This CDR3 contains 14 residues. This CDR3 is CASSLLAVTTEQYF. CDR3 nucleotide sequence: TGTGCCAGCAGCTTACTTGCGGTTACGACCGAGCAGTACTTC.

This chain links TRBV19 with TRBJ1-1, with 7 positions matching TRBD1. V was pared by 6 bases and J by 0 bases, with 10 bases of the junction left unmatched. CDR3 length: 16 residues. The V gene's germline CDR1 is LNHDA and CDR2 SQIVND (reference sequence). The CDR3 region is CASSQGVEILNTEAFF. In DNA form, the CDR3 reads TGTGCCAGTAGCCAGGGGGTTGAGATCCTGAACACTGAAGCTTTCTTT.

The CDR3 sequence is CASSPRDTNTEAFF. CDR3 DNA sequence: TGTGCCAGCAGCCCCCGGGACACGAACACTGAAGCTTTCTTT. The rearrangement links TRBV7-9 to TRBJ1-1, with D tentatively TRBD1 (6 bases). This CDR3 is 14 amino acids long. The V gene lost 5 bases and the J gene lost 1 base, with 11 bases spanning the gap. Looked up from germline, CDR1 is SEHNR and CDR2 is FQNEAQ (reference sequence).

V usage is TRBV27 and J usage is TRBJ1-2; tentatively, D is TRBD1 (5 bases). The V gene's germline CDR1 is MNHEY and CDR2 SMNVEV (reference sequence). V dropped 0 bases and J dropped 4 bases, with 12 bases sitting between them. The CDR3 extends over 15 amino acids. DNA of the CDR3: TGTGCCAGCAGTTTATCCATTAGGACATCCTATGGCTACACCTTC. Protein sequence: CASSLSIRTSYGYTF.

This chain uses TRBV29-1 with TRBJ1-3; D gene unclear. The CDR3 has 12 amino acids. Per the germline V gene, CDR1 is SQVTM and CDR2 is ANQGSEA. Trimming stripped 1 base from V and 4 bases from J, with 5 bases between. CDR3 sequence: CSVEALGNTIYF. In DNA form, the CDR3 reads TGCAGCGTTGAAGCCCTGGGAAACACCATATATTTT.

This clone appeared a single time. The chain joins TRBV11-1 to TRBJ2-1; TRBD2 might be the D (6 bases). The CDR3 extends over 13 amino acids. V was pared by 1 base and J by 5 bases, with 6 bases between. Germline CDR1 reads SGHAT; CDR2 reads FQDESV (reference sequence). CDR3 coding DNA: TGTGCCAGCAGCTTAGGCGGGGACAATGAGCAGTTCTTC. Translation: CASSLGGDNEQFF. Variable domain in full (rest from reference TRBV11-1 and TRBJ2-1): EAEVAQSPRYKITEKSQAVAFWCDPISGHATLYWYRQILGQGPELLVQFQDESVVDDSQLPKDRFSAERLKGVDSTLKIQPAELGDSAMYLCASSLGGDNEQFFGPGTRLTVL.

The sample holds one count of this clone. V and J are TRBV28 and TRBJ1-2; 9 bases match TRBD1. This CDR3 comprises 13 residues. V dropped 5 bases and J dropped 6; count of bases not matched to a gene: 4. CDR1 is MDHEN and CDR2 is SYDVKM in the germline V gene. This CDR3 is CASSPGTGNGYTF. CDR3 DNA sequence: TGTGCCAGCAGTCCCGGGACAGGGAATGGCTACACCTTC.

The chain couples TRBV27 to TRBJ1-5; weak D call: TRBD1 (5 bases). CDR1 is MNHEY, CDR2 SMNVEV, per germline (reference sequence). This CDR3 has 13 residues. V lost 4 bases, J lost 4 bases, and 8 bases lay in between. The CDR3 loop reads CASSWGPNQPQHF. The CDR3 DNA reads TGTGCCAGCAGTTGGGGCCCTAATCAGCCCCAGCATTTT.

The chain uses TRBV4-2 and TRBJ2-7; 14 nucleotides line up with TRBD2. With 1 base clipped from V and 11 bases from J, the junction kept 4 bases outside the gene matches. The CDR3 consists of 14 residues. The germline CDR1 and CDR2 sequences are LGHNA and YNFKEQ. The CDR3 DNA reads TGTGCCAGCAGCCAAGGACTAGCGGGAGGGCCAAAGTACTTC. As protein: CASSQGLAGGPKYF.

The J gene is TRBJ1-1, the V gene TRBV10-2, with D maybe TRBD1 (6 bases). CDR1 is WSHSY and CDR2 is SAAADI in the germline V gene. V lost 4 bases and J 0 bases, leaving 21 bases between the germline ends. The CDR3 has 18 residues. The CDR3 nucleotides read TGCGCCAGCAGTGGTGGCACAGGGCATCTTACCATGAACACTGAAGCTTTCTTT. It specifies CASSGGTGHLTMNTEAFF.